These 2 T cell receptor beta chains were all obtained from the same sample, sequenced in a study of blood T cell repertoires in COVID-19. TCRdb's table, derived via immunoSEQ multiplex PCR, lists solely in-frame clones and lacks some. The data show approximately 490,000 clones, roughly nine tenths seen once. The sample consisted of PBMCs or T cells enriched from blood (not recorded which). Receptors originate from a woman between 18 and 29 years old who had recovered from COVID-19.

This chain uses TRBV6-5 with TRBJ1-6, with 7 bases aligning to TRBD1. J lost 0 bases, V lost 6 bases, and 2 bases had no gene match. Per the germline V gene, CDR1 is MNHEY and CDR2 is SVGAGI. This CDR3 has 15 residues. The CDR3 region has the DNA TGTGCCAGCAGCGACAGGGCCTCCTATAATTCACCCCTCCACTTT. It translates to CASSDRASYNSPLHF.

The rearrangement links TRBV28 to TRBJ1-2, with TRBD1 matching 12 bases. The CDR3 runs to 15 residues. J gave up 9 bases and V 7 bases, and 12 bases lay outside the gene matches. Germline loops: CDR1 MDHEN, CDR2 SYDVKM. In DNA, the CDR3 is TGTGCCAGCACCGGGACAGGGGGCCTAACGCGGCGCTACACCTTC. It translates to CASTGTGGLTRRYTF.